These 6 T cell receptor beta chains were all obtained from the same sample, sequenced in a study of Graves' ophthalmopathy and Graves' hyperthyroidism. As the template, RNA transcripts were used to amplify TCR beta CDR3 regions. RT-PCR was first run with HTBI primers, then multiplex PCR in a second round. TCRdb re-analysed the multiplex PCR reads in MiXCR, keeping a single row per CDR3 protein. The profile shows under 350,000 distinct CDR3 sequences, about 17% of them singletons. The sequenced material came from peripheral blood. The origin of the receptors is an adult man with Graves' ophthalmopathy.

This clonotype was detected once. The rearrangement links TRBV11-2 to TRBJ1-1; D is possibly TRBD1 (6 bases). V lost 1 base and J lost 1, with 13 bases in between. This CDR3 contains 16 residues. Germline loops: CDR1 SGHAT, CDR2 FQNNGV. CDR3 DNA sequence: TGTGCCAGCAGCTTAGGGAGCCGGGACACGAACACTGAAGCTTTCTTT. Its protein is CASSLGSRDTNTEAFF.

This clonotype was counted ten times or more. The genes are TRBV27 and TRBJ2-7; D is perhaps TRBD2 (6 bases). The CDR3 sequence is 13 residues long. The V gene's germline CDR1 is MNHEY and CDR2 SMNVEV (reference sequence). The V end was cut by 5 bases, the J end by 3 bases, with 11 bases between. The CDR3 DNA reads as TGTGCCAGCAGTCCCCACGGGGGCTACGAGCAGTACTTC. It encodes CASSPHGGYEQYF.

Many counts were recorded for this clonotype. The V and J genes are TRBV6-4 and TRBJ2-3, with 9 positions matching TRBD2. CDR3 length: 20 amino acids. J gave up 3 bases and V 6 bases, and 22 bases lay outside the gene matches. Germline values: CDR1 MRHNA, CDR2 SNTAGT. Here the CDR3 reads CASRPTRGLAGTRGTDTQYF. The CDR3 nucleotides are TGTGCCAGCAGACCCACGCGGGGTCTAGCGGGGACCCGAGGAACAGATACGCAGTATTTT.

This clonotype was observed many times. The chain couples TRBV6-1 to TRBJ2-7, with 7 positions matching TRBD1. The germline gives CDR1 MNHNS, CDR2 SASEGT. V lost 6 bases to trimming and J lost 2 bases; unmatched junction nucleotides: 4. This CDR3 region has 13 residues. In DNA form, the CDR3 reads TGTGCCAGCAGACAGGGGATCCCCTACGAGCAGTACTTC. Translating gives CASRQGIPYEQYF.

This clonotype was recorded many times. V is TRBV29-1 and J is TRBJ1-2; D is ambiguous. Trimming removed 3 bases from V and 8 bases from J, with 19 bases in between. The CDR3 is 14 amino acids. Germline CDR1 reads SQVTM; CDR2 reads ANQGSEA. The CDR3, as DNA: TGCAGCGTTGACAAGGACGGACTTTTCCGCGGCTACACCTTC. Its protein product is CSVDKDGLFRGYTF.

This clonotype occurred many times. The gene calls are TRBV4-1 and TRBJ2-2; D perhaps matches TRBD2 (6 bases). Trimming left V 3 bases short and J 4 bases short, with 15 bases between. Germline V gene sequence: CDR1 MGHRA, CDR2 YSYEKL. The CDR3 contains 16 residues. The CDR3 coding sequence is TGCGCCAGCAGCCAGGTCGGGAGCTCGGTCACCGGGGAGCTGTTTTTT. Translating gives CASSQVGSSVTGELFF.